A selection of T cell receptor beta chains follows, all from one sample in a study of blood T cell repertoires in COVID-19. TCRdb keeps only in-frame clones here, not all; method: immunoSEQ multiplex PCR. The sample holds 180,000 or so clones, around 85% seen once. Specimen: peripheral blood. The receptors stem from a woman aged 55-75 years with acute or convalescent COVID-19. Each CDR3 is given with its conserved first and last residue. Clone size is shown for a subset of rows, as once, few, many or a class of expanded clone.

CDR3	size	J	V
CASSWSGPGIPGANVLTF	once	TRBJ2-6	TRBV5-1
CASSVDLLAGVKNEQFF	.	TRBJ2-1	TRBV9
CASNRRGSGGYTF	.	TRBJ1-2	TRBV2
CASSPFGGRDTEAFF	.	TRBJ1-1	TRBV18
CASRLSLTSGRKRGYEQFF	once	TRBJ2-1	TRBV12-2
CASSSTGGSSQPQHF	.	TRBJ1-5	TRBV10-2
CASSLYRASTDTQYF	.	TRBJ2-3	TRBV28
CATSWRGEQFF	.	TRBJ2-1	TRBV24-1
CASSFDRDEQYF	.	TRBJ2-7	TRBV6-5
CAISSAGGNTGELFF	.	TRBJ2-2	TRBV10-3
CASGTGVGDTQYF	.	TRBJ2-3	TRBV12-5
CASSLEGGPQPAYEQYF	.	TRBJ2-7	TRBV7-7
CASSPPSKNIQYF	.	TRBJ2-4	TRBV18
CASSLGREAEQFF	.	TRBJ2-1	TRBV7-8
CASSLGTDTEAFF	.	TRBJ1-1	TRBV18
CASKGQLATGELFF	.	TRBJ2-2	TRBV2
CARSLGGPGYNEQFF	.	TRBJ2-1	TRBV5-3
CASSQGGGRETQYF	.	TRBJ2-5	TRBV3-1/TRBV3-2
CASSTRGYEQFF	.	TRBJ2-1	TRBV27
CSVEGQGANGYTF	.	TRBJ1-2	TRBV29-1
CATSDSRGITDQPQHF	.	TRBJ1-5	TRBV24-1
CASTNRETQYF	.	TRBJ2-5	TRBV6-5
CASGKAGRTDTQYF	.	TRBJ2-3	TRBV11-3
CASSGTRGSPNYGYTF	.	TRBJ1-2	TRBV9
CASSQDRIYGYTF	.	TRBJ1-2	TRBV6-2/TRBV6-3
CASSLTPLGNNEQFF	.	TRBJ2-1	TRBV27
CAISVDRGGSQPQHF	.	TRBJ1-5	TRBV10-3
CAWSVSGTVAGGAYNEQFF	.	TRBJ2-1	TRBV30
CASSPSPAQPRYNEQFF	.	TRBJ2-1	TRBV4-1
CASSIGAQLDRETQYF	.	TRBJ2-5	TRBV19
CASSSIAGQGAGELFF	once	TRBJ2-2	TRBV11-3
CASSLAGWVEQYF	.	TRBJ2-7	TRBV5-1
CASSQLQTSGRSEQYF	.	TRBJ2-7	TRBV4-1
CASRTDLNNSPLHF	.	TRBJ1-6	TRBV6-5
CATSVSGLRGANEKLFF	.	TRBJ1-4	TRBV24-1
CASNREGYTEAFF	once	TRBJ1-1	TRBV28
CASSPTAGVQPQHF	.	TRBJ1-5	TRBV18
CASSQARGGYEKLFF	.	TRBJ1-4	TRBV4-1
CASSEPGKSGELFF	.	TRBJ2-2	TRBV6-1
CASSLYPPGHLNTEAFF	few	TRBJ1-1	TRBV7-2
CASSLGSGTGSYEQYF	.	TRBJ2-7	TRBV5-4
CAISGQGLTSGANVLTF	.	TRBJ2-6	TRBV10-3
CASSRQGTSGGNTIYF	.	TRBJ1-3	TRBV16
CASRLSGSTYNEQFF	.	TRBJ2-1	TRBV5-1
CASSVELGRGVNEQFF	few	TRBJ2-1	TRBV9